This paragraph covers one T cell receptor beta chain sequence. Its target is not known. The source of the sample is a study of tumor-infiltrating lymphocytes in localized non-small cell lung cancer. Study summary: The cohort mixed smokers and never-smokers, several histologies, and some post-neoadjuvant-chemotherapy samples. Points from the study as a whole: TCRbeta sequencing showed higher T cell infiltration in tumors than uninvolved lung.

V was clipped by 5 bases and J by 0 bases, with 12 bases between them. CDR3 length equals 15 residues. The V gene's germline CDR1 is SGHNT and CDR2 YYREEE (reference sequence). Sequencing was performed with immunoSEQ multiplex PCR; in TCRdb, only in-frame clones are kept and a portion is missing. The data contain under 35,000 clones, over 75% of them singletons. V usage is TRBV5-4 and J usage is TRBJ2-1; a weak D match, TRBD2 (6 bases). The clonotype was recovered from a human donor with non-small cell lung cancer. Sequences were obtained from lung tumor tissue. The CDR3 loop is CASRLGGNSYNEQFF. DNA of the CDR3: TGTGCCAGCAGGCTCGGGGGTAACTCCTACAATGAGCAGTTCTTC.